This TCR beta chain is from a study of blood T cell repertoires in COVID-19. Participants came from some 23 US areas, aged roughly 18 to 89 years. Grouping used clinical history reported by participants in a survey and questionnaire. In the authors' workflow: The authors estimated nucleated cell counts from reference gene primer amplification. Clones were sequenced by immunoSEQ multiplex PCR, and TCRdb holds only the in-frame ones, with some missing. V, J and clone size were drawn from that table, and D and trimming were deduced from the DNA. The sample records roughly 76,000 clones, roughly 89% being singletons. The CDR3 consists of 14 residues. V trimming: 2 bases; J trimming: 4 bases; junction bases outside the gene matches: 5. Germline CDR1 reads GTSNPN; CDR2 reads SVGIG (reference sequence).

This chain joins TRBV30 and TRBJ2-3, with 8 bases that match TRBD2. Sequenced: PBMCs or T cells enriched from blood (not recorded which). The receptor comes from a woman between 50 and 59 years old with acute COVID-19. CDR3 sequence reads: CAWSRLASADTQYF. The CDR3 DNA is TGTGCCTGGAGTAGACTAGCGTCGGCAGATACGCAGTATTTT.